This T cell receptor beta chain was profiled in a study of immune evolution from preneoplasia to lung adenocarcinoma. Clones were sequenced by immunoSEQ multiplex PCR, and TCRdb holds only the in-frame ones, with some missing. The table lists 6,000 to 8,000 clones, 78% of them singletons. The CDR3 consists of 15 residues. V was pared by 0 bases and J by 3 bases, with 11 bases between. Germline CDR1 is MNHNS and CDR2 is SASEGT. This rearrangement joins TRBV6-1 to TRBJ1-1; TRBD1 is a possible D gene (5 bases). The sample taken for sequencing was FFPE lung adenocarcinoma in situ tissue. The TCR sequence derives from a donor at least 70 years old with lung adenocarcinoma. CDR3 protein: CASSEAGTSDTEAFF. The DNA of the CDR3 is TGTGCCAGCAGTGAAGCCGGGACCTCCGACACTGAAGCTTTCTTT.